This T cell receptor beta chain stems from a study of breast tumors, draining lymph nodes, adjacent tissues. TCRdb ran MiXCR on the multiplex PCR reads and lists one entry per CDR3 protein. The table lists approximately 100,000 distinct CDR3 sequences, more than 25% of them singletons. For this clonotype: Its target is unknown.

V was shortened by 5 bases and J by 7 bases, with 12 bases between the two germline ends. This CDR3 has 13 amino acids. The germline CDR1 and CDR2 sequences are DFQATT and SNEGSKA (reference sequence). Whole-study findings and limits: Most tumor T cells seemingly derive from lymph node, then expand in tumor. The lymph node origin of tumor T cells was framed as consistent with a hypothesis, not demonstrated. Tumor repertoires ranked between lymph nodes and nontumor tissue in diversity, with V and J gene preferences. Compared with basal-like, luminal-like tumors shared significantly more repertoire with nontumor tissue.

Samples came from axillary lymph nodes draining the breast cancer. The TCR comes from a female donor with breast cancer. Some clones in this sample may be carry-over from other donors' samples. The sample taken for sequencing was axillary lymph node tissue. The rearrangement uses TRBV20-1 and TRBJ1-6, with D perhaps TRBD1 (5 bases). The CDR3 is CSAGIGGNSPLHF. The CDR3 nucleotides are TGCAGTGCTGGAATCGGGGGAAATTCACCCCTCCACTTT.